This T cell receptor beta chain was recovered during a study of intratumoral heterogeneity in liver cancer. Looking at the study overall: Across the full 14-patient cohort, most patients were male and the median age was almost 65 years. The full cohort included more than 65 multiregional samples from some 14 HCC patients, consisting of 50 or so tumoral regions and 20 adjacent nontumoral regions. To investigate intratumor heterogeneity, the study integrated RNA-seq, DNA sequencing, TCR-seq and SNP array data drawn from multiple regions of hepatocellular carcinoma specimens.

This clone turned up a few times. Its antigen is currently not known. Base-call qualities are not available, and no considerably larger clone is one nucleotide away. What the work shows at the level of the full study, not this receptor alone: Within each sequenced patient, no significant difference in overall T cell clonality was found between tumor regions. A relatively low patient number and under-sampled tumor-infiltrating lymphocyte representation were acknowledged by the authors as limitations. In each sequenced patient, tumor region a showed significantly more unique T-cell clonal expansions than tumor region b. According to the report, TCR sequencing confirmed the RNA-seq-based estimates of regional differences in tumor-infiltrating lymphocyte burden.

Samples labelled H came from distinct, geographically separated regions of the hepatocellular carcinoma nodule. Early-stage hepatocellular carcinoma was present in all patients, and no therapy was administered to any patient before surgical resection. No macroscopic evidence of necrosis or hemorrhage was present in the sampled areas. In a couple of patients, TCR sequencing (ImmunoSeq) was performed on multiple regions. Frozen resection tissue samples were collected at a distance of at least 1 cm from each other. Genomic DNA was extracted from bulk tissue using the DNeasy blood and tissue kit. The CDR3 runs 12 amino acids, cysteine and phenylalanine included. The CDR3 DNA has 36 bases and is translated from base 1. V is shortened by 2 bases, J by 8 bases, and the region joining them spans 9 bases. From the germline V gene, CDR1 is MDHEN and CDR2 is SYDVKM. Using the immunoSEQ assay, the TCR beta chain CDR3 regions were sequenced from genomic DNA. Primers annealing to V and J segments amplified rearranged VDJ segments. The original methods were these. The ImmunoSeq Analyzer software was used to compute clonality and richness metrics. To find clones with differing abundance between regions, Fisher's exact test was applied together with a beta-binomial method for extra stringency. Sourced from immuneACCESS, this table was stored by TCRdb with only in-frame sequences that have V and J called. A share of the clones is absent; for the studies checked, an unresolved V gene accounts for under half, and the remainder has no known explanation. Clone size and V and J calls were adopted from that table, with D and trimming inferred from the DNA. The sample table lists over 3,500 clones, around half of them with a count of one. Together, the top ten hold approximately 26% of the sample.

The chain employs TRBV28 and TRBJ1-1; the D gene remains uncertain. The source is a man in his 70s with hepatocellular carcinoma. The specimen was tumor tissue, collected before any cancer treatment. The CDR3 is CASSLGVGEAFF. In nucleotide form, the sequence is TGTGCCAGCAGTTTAGGCGTGGGGGAAGCTTTCTTT. The CDR3, completed at both ends by the reference TRBV28 and TRBJ1-1 genes, gives the full variable domain DVKVTQSSRYLVKRTGEKVFLECVQDMDHENMFWYRQDPGLGLRLIYFSYDVKMKEKGDIPEGYSVSREKKERFSLILESASTNQTSMYLCASSLGVGEAFFGQGTRLTVV.